This T cell receptor (beta chain) appears in the sequencing data of a study of T cells expressing NK-cell markers. Germline lookup yields CDR1 SGHRS and CDR2 YFSETQ. This CDR3 has 16 amino acids. TCRdb re-analyzed the 5' RACE reads; it lists each CDR3 protein once, without DNA. Its clone listing holds a few hundred thousand distinct CDR3 sequences. The V and J genes are TRBV5-1 and TRBJ2-5; no DNA is available, so the TRBD2 call from TCRdb remains unchecked. The TCR originated in a man aged 18-70 years in good health. The specimen sequenced was blood T cells: a sorted CD56 or NKG2C T cell subset, CD4+ or CD8+ T cells, or bulk PBMC T cells (not recorded which). CDR3 protein: CASTRGASGGLETQYF.